What follows describes a single T cell receptor beta chain. Its antigen is undetermined. The data are from a study of cytomegalovirus exposure and HLA in healthy donors. Broader study findings: Reported findings show TCR beta sequences accurately forecast HLA-A and HLA-B alleles in most subjects. Later, TCR association rates were found to vary by HLA locus, highest for DRB1 and lowest for HLA-C. Most of the TCR beta V segments (in an earlier analysis) were productive either about 87% or about 30% of the time.

The PCR ran on 60 Vbeta and 13 Jbeta primers. Produced via immunoSEQ multiplex PCR; TCRdb's table is partial and in-frame only. The sample records under 150,000 clones, about 64% being singletons. The sequence was collected from a man between 60 and 70 years old in good health and CMV-seronegative. Sequenced: PBMCs.

The CDR3 sequence is CASSPVTGKGTEAFF. CDR3 DNA: TGTGCCAGCTCACCAGTGACAGGGAAAGGGACTGAAGCTTTCTTT. The chain combines TRBV18 with TRBJ1-1; 7 bases agree with TRBD1. CDR1 KGHSH and CDR2 LQKENI come from the germline V gene. Germline trimming cut 2 bases from V and 5 bases from J; bases unmatched to any gene: 8. The CDR3 sequence is 15 residues long.